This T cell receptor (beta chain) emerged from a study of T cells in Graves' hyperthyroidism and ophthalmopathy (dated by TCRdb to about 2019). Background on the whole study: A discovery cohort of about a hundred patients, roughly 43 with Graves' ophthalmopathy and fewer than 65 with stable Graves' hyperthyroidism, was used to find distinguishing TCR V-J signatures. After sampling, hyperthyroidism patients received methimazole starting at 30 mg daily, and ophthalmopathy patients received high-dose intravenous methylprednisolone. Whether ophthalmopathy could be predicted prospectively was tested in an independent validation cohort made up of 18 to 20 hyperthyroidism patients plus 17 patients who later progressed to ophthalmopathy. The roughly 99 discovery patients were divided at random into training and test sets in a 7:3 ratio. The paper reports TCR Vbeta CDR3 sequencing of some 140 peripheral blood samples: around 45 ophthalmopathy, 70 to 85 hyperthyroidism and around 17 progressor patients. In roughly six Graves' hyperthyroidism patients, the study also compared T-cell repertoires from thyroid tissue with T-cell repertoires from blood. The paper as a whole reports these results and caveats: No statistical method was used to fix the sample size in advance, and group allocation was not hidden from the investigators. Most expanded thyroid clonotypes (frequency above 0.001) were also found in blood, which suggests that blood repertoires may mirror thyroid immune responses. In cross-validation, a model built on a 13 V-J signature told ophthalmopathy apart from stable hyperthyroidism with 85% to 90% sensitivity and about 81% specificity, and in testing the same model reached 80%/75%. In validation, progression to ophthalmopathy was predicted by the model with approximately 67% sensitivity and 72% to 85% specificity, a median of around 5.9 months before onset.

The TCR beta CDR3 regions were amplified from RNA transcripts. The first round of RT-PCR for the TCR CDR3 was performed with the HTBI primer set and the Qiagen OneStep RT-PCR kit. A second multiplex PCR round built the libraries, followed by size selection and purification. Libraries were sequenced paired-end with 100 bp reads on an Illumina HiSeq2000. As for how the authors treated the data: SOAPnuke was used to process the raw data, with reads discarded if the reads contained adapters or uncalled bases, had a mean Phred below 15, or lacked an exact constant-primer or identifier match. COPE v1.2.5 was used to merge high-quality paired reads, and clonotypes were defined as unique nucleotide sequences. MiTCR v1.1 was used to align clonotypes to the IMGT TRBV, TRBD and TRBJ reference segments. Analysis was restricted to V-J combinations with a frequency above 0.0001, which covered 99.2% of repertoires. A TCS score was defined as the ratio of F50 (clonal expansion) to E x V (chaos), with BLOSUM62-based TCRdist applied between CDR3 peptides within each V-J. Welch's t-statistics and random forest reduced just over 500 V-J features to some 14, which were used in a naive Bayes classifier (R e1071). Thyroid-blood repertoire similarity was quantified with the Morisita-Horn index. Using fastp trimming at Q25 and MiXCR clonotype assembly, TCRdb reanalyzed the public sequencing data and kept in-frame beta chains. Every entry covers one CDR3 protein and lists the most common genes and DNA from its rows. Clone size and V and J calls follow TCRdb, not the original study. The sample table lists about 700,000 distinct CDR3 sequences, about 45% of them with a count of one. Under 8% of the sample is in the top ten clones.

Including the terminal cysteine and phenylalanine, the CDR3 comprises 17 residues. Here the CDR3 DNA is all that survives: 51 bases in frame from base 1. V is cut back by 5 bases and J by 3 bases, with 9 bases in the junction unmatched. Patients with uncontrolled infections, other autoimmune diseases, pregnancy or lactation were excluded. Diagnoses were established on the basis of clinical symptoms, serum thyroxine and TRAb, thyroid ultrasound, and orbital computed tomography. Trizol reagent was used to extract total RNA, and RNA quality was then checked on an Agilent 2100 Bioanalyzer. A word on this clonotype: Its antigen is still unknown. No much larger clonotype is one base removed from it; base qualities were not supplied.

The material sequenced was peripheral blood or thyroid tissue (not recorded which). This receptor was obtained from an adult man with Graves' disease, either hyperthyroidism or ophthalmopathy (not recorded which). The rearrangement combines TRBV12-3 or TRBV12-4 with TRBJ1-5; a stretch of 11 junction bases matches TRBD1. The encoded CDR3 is CASSVGTGGIVNQPQHF. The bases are TGTGCCAGCAGTGTAGGGACAGGGGGAATCGTCAATCAGCCCCAGCATTTT.